This T cell receptor (beta chain) derives from a study of blood T cells in healthy people across ages. As for the study in general: There was about one barcoded beta molecule captured by template switching per two T cells. The study, taken as a whole, reports: The lack of PBMC sorting stopped any conclusive naive versus antigen-experienced comparison. There were more naive CD4+ cells and higher diversity in long-lived donors than in aged donors.

A sample-barcoded 5' primer and a J-beta primer mix were used in a second PCR of roughly 7 to 11 cycles. TCRdb called the 5' RACE reads again in MiXCR, with one record for every CDR3 protein. The sample lists hundreds of thousands of distinct CDR3 sequences, more than 45% occurring once. As to this clonotype: Its matching antigen is unknown.

The CDR3 contains 16 residues. Germline V CDR1 and CDR2: DFQATT, SNEGSKA (reference sequence). V shed 3 bases and J shed 7 bases, with 22 bases lying between them. Per sample, extraction of total RNA gave at least 5.5 micrograms in every case. The sequence derives from a man aged 25-45 years in good health. V gene TRBV20-1 combines with J gene TRBJ2-1; TRBD1 might be the D (5 bases). Specimen: blood. CDR3 amino acids: CSASSLGQGNDNEQFF. DNA for the CDR3: TGCAGTGCTAGCTCCCTTGGCCAGGGAAATGATAATGAGCAGTTCTTC.